The clone carrying this TCR beta chain was counted many times. The sorted Tregs were CD4+CD25+CD127-/low cells. MiXCR was run by TCRdb on the 5' RACE reads, yielding one entry per CDR3 protein. This sample has tens of thousands of distinct CDR3 sequences; approximately 26% occur once, and the top ten carry 2% to 2.5%. J lost 7 bases, V lost 5 bases, and 5 bases had no gene match. This CDR3 region has 15 residues. The germline CDR1 and CDR2 sequences are LNHNV and YYDKDF (reference sequence). V usage is TRBV15 and J usage is TRBJ2-1; TRBD2 matches at 13 bases. Sequencing was performed on tumor-infiltrating Tregs sorted from the breast tumor. The source is a female donor with breast cancer. The CDR3 coding sequence is TGTGCCACCAGCGTGCGGACTAGCGGGAGAAATGAGCAGTTCTTC. This gives the protein CATSVRTSGRNEQFF.